The clone carrying this T cell receptor beta chain was recorded many times. Its antigen is undetermined. These data are taken from a study of regulatory T cells in long-lasting Graves disease. The CDR3 runs 13 residues. Unmatched junction bases numbered 6, after V lost 6 bases and J lost 3 bases. Germline CDR1 reads SGHRS; CDR2 reads YFSETQ. As for time point: newly diagnosed GD, antithyroid drugs for less than 3 months. The authors made the TCR library using RNA they extracted from PBMCs. iRepertoire HTBI primers and Arm-PCR of CDR3 regions built TCR beta libraries. TCRdb re-derived calls from the multiplex PCR reads in MiXCR, one entry per CDR3 protein. This table holds hundreds of thousands of distinct CDR3 sequences, about 13% found once. Broader study findings: Those with persistent disease had in common more public clonotypes (about 2,700) than new patients (around 910). Newly diagnosed Graves' patients exceeded persistent ones in TCR diversity.

The data were also submitted as part of a second study, on T cells in Graves' hyperthyroidism and ophthalmopathy.

This TCR was recovered from a man aged 25-45 years with Graves disease. V usage is TRBV5-1 and J usage is TRBJ2-7, with 7 nucleotides matching TRBD1. Sequenced here: peripheral blood mononuclear cells (PBMCs), sampled at new diagnosis, from a patient treated with antithyroid drugs. CDR3 coding DNA: TGCGCCAGCAAAAGGGACAGCCTCTACGAGCAGTACTTC. Amino acids: CASKRDSLYEQYF.